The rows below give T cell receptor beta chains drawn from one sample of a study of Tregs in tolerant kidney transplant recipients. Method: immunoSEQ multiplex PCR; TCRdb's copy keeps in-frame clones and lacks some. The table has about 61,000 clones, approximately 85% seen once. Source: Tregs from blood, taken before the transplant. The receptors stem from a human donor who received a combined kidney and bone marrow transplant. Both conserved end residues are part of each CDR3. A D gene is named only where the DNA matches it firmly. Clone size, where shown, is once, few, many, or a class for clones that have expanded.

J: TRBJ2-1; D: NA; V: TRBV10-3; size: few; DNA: TGTGCCAGCAGTGAAGATGAGCGGGCTTCCTACAATGAGCAGTTCTTC; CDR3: CASSEDERASYNEQFF
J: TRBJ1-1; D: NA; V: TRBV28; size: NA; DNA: TGTGCCAGCAGTGGACCCAGTACCCCGGGCACTGAAGCTTTCTTT; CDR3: CASSGPSTPGTEAFF
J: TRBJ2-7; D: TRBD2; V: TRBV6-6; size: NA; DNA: TGTGCCAGCAGAGCTCCCGGGACTACCGCCTACGAGCAGTACTTC; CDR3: CASRAPGTTAYEQYF
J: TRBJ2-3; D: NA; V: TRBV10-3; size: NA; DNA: TGTGCCATCAGTGCAGCAGGGACGGCTAGCACAGATACGCAGTATTTT; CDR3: CAISAAGTASTDTQYF
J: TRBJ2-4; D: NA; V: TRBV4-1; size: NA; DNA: TGCGCCAGCAGCCCGGGACAAGAACTAGCCAAAAACATTCAGTACTTC; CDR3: CASSPGQELAKNIQYF
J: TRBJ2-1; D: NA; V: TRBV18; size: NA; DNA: TGTGCCAGCTCATCGAAGGGCAATGAGCAGTTCTTC; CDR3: CASSSKGNEQFF
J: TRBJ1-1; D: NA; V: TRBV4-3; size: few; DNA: TGCGCCAGCAGCCAAGTTGGGGTAGATCCGAGCACTGAAGCTTTCTTT; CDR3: CASSQVGVDPSTEAFF
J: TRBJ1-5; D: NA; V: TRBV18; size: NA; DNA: TGTGCCAGCTCCCGGGGGGGGCGACAGGGCAATCAGCCCCAGCATTTT; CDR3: CASSRGGRQGNQPQHF
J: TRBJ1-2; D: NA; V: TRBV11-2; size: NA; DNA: TGTGCCAGCAGCTTAGACAGGGTCTACACCTTC; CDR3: CASSLDRVYTF
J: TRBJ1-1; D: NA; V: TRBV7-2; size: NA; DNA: TGTGCCAGCAGCTTACAGGACAGCACGAACACTGAAGCTTTCTTT; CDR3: CASSLQDSTNTEAFF
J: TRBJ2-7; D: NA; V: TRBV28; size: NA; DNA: TGTGCCAGCAGTTTTAATCCCTACTCCTACGAGCAGTACTTC; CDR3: CASSFNPYSYEQYF
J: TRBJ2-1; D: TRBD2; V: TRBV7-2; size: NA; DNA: TGTGCCAGCAGCCAGAGGGGCGCGGGGGTGGTTTGGTGGTACAATGAGCAGTTCTTC; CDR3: CASSQRGAGVVWWYNEQFF
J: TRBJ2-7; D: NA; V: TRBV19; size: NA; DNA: TGTGCCAGTAGTGCGTCCATCTTTCCCGGCGACGAGCAGTACTTC; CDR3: CASSASIFPGDEQYF